This TCR beta chain was recorded in a study of response to subunit inactivated influenza vaccine. At least ten counts were recorded for this clonotype. Its antigen is still unknown. General study points: It was suggested by the authors that few new T cells are recruited by each seasonal influenza vaccination.

This CDR3 comprises 15 residues. V dropped 5 bases and J dropped 2 bases, with 18 bases sitting between them. CDR1 and CDR2 (germline): DFQATT, SNEGSKA (reference sequence). One entry per CDR3 protein results from TCRdb running MiXCR on the RT-PCR reads. This table has approximately 500,000 distinct CDR3 sequences, 10% to 15% appearing once. Sequences were derived from PBMCs from blood, sampled about 40 days after vaccination. V and J are TRBV20-1 and TRBJ1-1; D call uncertain. The TCR was taken from a man in his fifties or sixties who received an inactivated influenza vaccine. The CDR3 sequence: CSALSYQARNTEAFF. The CDR3 DNA is TGCAGTGCTCTCTCTTATCAGGCACGAAACACTGAAGCTTTCTTT.